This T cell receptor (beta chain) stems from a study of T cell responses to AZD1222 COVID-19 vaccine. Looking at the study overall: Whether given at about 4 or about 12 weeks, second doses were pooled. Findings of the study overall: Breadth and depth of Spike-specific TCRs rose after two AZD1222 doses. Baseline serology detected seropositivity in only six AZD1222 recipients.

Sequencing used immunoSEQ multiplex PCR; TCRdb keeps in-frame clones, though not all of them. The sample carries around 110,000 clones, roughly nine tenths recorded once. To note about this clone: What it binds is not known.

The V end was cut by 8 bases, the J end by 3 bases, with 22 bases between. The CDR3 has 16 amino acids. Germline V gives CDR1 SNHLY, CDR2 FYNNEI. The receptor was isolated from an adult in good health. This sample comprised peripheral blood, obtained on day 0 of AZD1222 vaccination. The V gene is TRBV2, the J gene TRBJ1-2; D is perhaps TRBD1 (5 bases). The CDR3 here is CASLSFGARRYYGYTF. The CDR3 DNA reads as TGTGCCAGCTTAAGCTTCGGGGCCCGGCGTTACTATGGCTACACCTTC. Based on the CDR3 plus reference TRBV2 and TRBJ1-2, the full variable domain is EPEVTQTPSHQVTQMGQEVILRCVPISNHLYFYWYRQILGQKVEFLVSFYNNEISEKSEIFDDQFSVERPDGSNFTLKIRSTKLEDSAMYFCASLSFGARRYYGYTFGSGTRLTVV.